This T cell receptor (beta chain) was sequenced in a study of blood T cell repertoires in COVID-19. The overall study: From the United States, Italy and Spain came samples of acute and convalescent COVID-19.

The CDR3 is 14 residues long. Germline CDR1 and CDR2: SQVTM and ANQGSEA. Trimming removed 4 bases at V and 4 bases at J, with 16 bases between. In the authors' workflow: Reference gene primer amplification in the assay estimated nucleated cell counts. Sequenced by immunoSEQ multiplex PCR; TCRdb stores in-frame clones only, minus some. That table gives V, J and clone size, and the DNA gave D and trimming. The profile covers 310,000 or so clones, with roughly 90% appearing a single time and around 6.6% taken by the ten largest. The sample comprised peripheral blood. The chain is built from TRBV29-1 and TRBJ1-1, with D perhaps matching TRBD1 (6 bases). This TCR was recovered from a man between 18 and 29 years old who had recovered from COVID-19. Here the CDR3 DNA reads TGCAGCGTTGGGGGGGGCCTCCGCGGCACTGAAGCTTTCTTT. Translated, it gives CSVGGGLRGTEAFF.